These 21 T cell receptor beta chains originate from one sample sequenced in a study of prognosis after radiotherapy for stage I lung cancer. TCR beta CDR3 amplification from genomic DNA was performed by two-round multiplex PCR. During first-round PCR, primers specific to each TRBV and TRBJ gene were used. One entry per CDR3 protein results from TCRdb running MiXCR on the multiplex PCR reads. In the table there are roughly 25,000 distinct CDR3 sequences, around 32% of which are singletons. The sample was PBMCs, taken before or after stereotactic body radiation therapy (not recorded which). The receptor source for this set is a donor over 45 with non-small cell lung cancer.

This clonotype came up once. A much larger clone differs from this one at a single base, so this may be a read error. The chain is built from TRBV5-6 and TRBJ2-3, with a weak D call TRBD2 (7 bases). CDR1 and CDR2 from the germline V gene are SGHDT and YYEEEE. The CDR3 is made up of 14 amino acids. The CDR3 here is CASSIGGQVDTHYF. The CDR3 region has the DNA TGTGCCAGCAGCATCGGGGGGCAGGTGGATACGCATTATTTT.

This clonotype was detected ten times or more. This chain connects TRBV2 to TRBJ1-1; possibly TRBD1 for D (5 bases). Per germline, CDR1 SNHLY and CDR2 FYNNEI. Trimming removed 1 base at V and 1 base at J, with 13 bases between. This CDR3 is built from 16 residues. The CDR3 region has the DNA TGTGCCAGCAGTGAAGTTGCGCAGGGAGGGAACACTGAAGCTTTCTTT. Translation gives CASSEVAQGGNTEAFF.

This clonotype was counted ten times or more. This sequence joins TRBV5-1 and TRBJ2-2; D is ambiguous. The V gene lost 3 bases and the J gene lost 6 bases, with 12 bases spanning the gap. CDR1 is SGHRS and CDR2 is YFSETQ in the germline V gene. The CDR3 covers 14 residues. The CDR3 here is CASSYGPSSGELFF. CDR3 in DNA: TGCGCCAGCAGCTACGGACCAAGCTCCGGGGAGCTGTTTTTT.

This clonotype was seen ten or more times. The chain employs TRBV5-1 and TRBJ1-1, with D uncertain. The CDR3 has 15 residues. The V end was cut by 0 bases, the J end by 1 base, with 10 bases between. CDR1 is SGHRS, CDR2 YFSETQ, per germline. The DNA of the CDR3 is TGCGCCAGCAGCTTGGGGGCAGGCGCGAACACTGAAGCTTTCTTT. As protein: CASSLGAGANTEAFF.

This clonotype was recorded many times. The chain carries TRBV5-1 and TRBJ1-5; unclear D gene. The CDR3 runs to 15 residues. Germline-derived CDR1 and CDR2 are SGHRS and YFSETQ. With 0 bases removed from V and 2 bases from J, the gap between germline ends came to 9 bases. CDR3 sequence (DNA): TGCGCCAGCAGCTTGGACCCGGATCGCAATCAGCCCCAGCATTTT. The encoded protein is CASSLDPDRNQPQHF.

This clonotype is classed as medium-sized. The chain combines TRBV6-4 with TRBJ2-3; the D is unclear. Trimming removed 2 bases from V and 0 bases from J, with 12 bases in between. Germline V lookup: CDR1 MRHNA, CDR2 SNTAGT. The CDR3 covers 16 residues. The DNA of the CDR3 is TGTGCCAGCAGTGACGATGCTGGGTTTAGCACAGATACGCAGTATTTT. Protein: CASSDDAGFSTDTQYF.

Details on this clonotype: Mismatch with germline at one junction end may stem from a read error. The V and J genes are TRBV12-3 or TRBV12-4 and TRBJ1-1; D not certain. CDR3 length: 12 residues. CDR3 DNA sequence: TGTGCCAGTAGACATGGGTTAGCTGAAGCTTCCTTT. This sequence encodes CASRHGLAEASF.

This clonotype was picked up many times. The rearrangement uses TRBV12-3 or TRBV12-4 and TRBJ2-5, with TRBD2 as a possible D gene (5 bases). V was shortened by 2 bases and J by 3 bases, with 13 bases between the two germline ends. This CDR3 has 15 amino acids. The CDR3 is CASSLLSGIEETQYF. The CDR3 nucleotides read TGTGCCAGCAGTTTATTATCGGGGATTGAAGAGACCCAGTACTTC.

J is TRBJ1-3 and V is TRBV3-1; D ambiguous. Germline CDR1 and CDR2: LGHDT and YNNKEL (reference sequence). The V and J ends lost 1 base and 2 bases respectively, with 6 bases between them. The CDR3 is made up of 14 amino acids. CDR3 sequence (DNA): TGTGCCAGCAGCCAAGGGGGAACTGGAAACACCATATATTTT. It is translated as CASSQGGTGNTIYF.

This clonotype occurred a few times. The chain joins TRBV5-4 to TRBJ2-3; 16 nucleotides align to TRBD2. The trim removed 5 bases at V and 3 bases at J, leaving 6 bases unmatched. CDR3 size: 17 residues. Germline V CDR1 and CDR2: SGHNT, YYREEE (reference sequence). CDR3 region: CASSWGLAGGPTDTQYF. The CDR3 bases are TGTGCCAGCAGTTGGGGACTAGCGGGAGGGCCTACAGATACGCAGTATTTT.

In DNA form, the CDR3 reads TGTGCCAGCAACACGACTAGCGTGGCTCACGGCTCCTACAATGAGCAGTTCTTC. Protein sequence: CASNTTSVAHGSYNEQFF. This chain links TRBV7-9 with TRBJ2-1; 8 nucleotides agree with TRBD2. CDR1 is SEHNR and CDR2 is FQNEAQ in the germline V gene (reference sequence). The CDR3 loop spans 18 amino acids. The trim removed 7 bases at V and 0 bases at J, leaving 14 bases unmatched.

At least ten counts were recorded for this clonotype. The chain uses TRBV6-9 and TRBJ2-5; a possible D gene is TRBD2 (5 bases). The CDR3 has 15 residues. Trimming took 2 bases from V and 1 from J, leaving 11 bases between them. Germline CDR1 and CDR2: MNHGY and SVAAGI. The DNA of the CDR3 is TGTGCCAGCAGTTATCGGGGTGTTCCCCAAGAGACCCAGTACTTC. The encoded protein is CASSYRGVPQETQYF.

This clonotype occurred many times. The chain joins TRBV6-1 to TRBJ1-1, with D perhaps matching TRBD1 (6 bases). With 0 bases removed from V and 11 bases from J, the gap between germline ends came to 19 bases. Germline V CDR1 and CDR2: MNHNS, SASEGT. The CDR3 extends over 15 amino acids. The CDR3 nucleotides are TGTGCCAGCAGTGAAGCGCTACAGGGATGGGTCGCGGCTTTCTTT. Residues: CASSEALQGWVAAFF.

Remarks on this clonotype: This may come from a read error, since a much larger clone is one base off. The rearrangement joins TRBV19 to TRBJ2-2; D gene uncertain. V lost 5 bases and J lost 5, with 12 bases in between. Per germline, CDR1 LNHDA and CDR2 SQIVND (reference sequence). This CDR3 has 14 amino acids. The CDR3 region has the DNA TGTGCCAGTAGTCCCATGGGGTGTACCGGGGAGCTGTTTTTT. It codes for CASSPMGCTGELFF.

The rearrangement joins TRBV28 to TRBJ2-7; D is ambiguous. The CDR3 is 13 amino acids. Germline V gene sequence: CDR1 MDHEN, CDR2 SYDVKM. V was trimmed by 1 base and J by 2 bases, leaving 6 bases between them. This CDR3 reads CASSLFGAYEQYF. DNA for the CDR3: TGTGCCAGCAGTTTATTTGGGGCCTACGAGCAGTACTTC.

This clonotype has a single count. This probably arose from a read error, given a far larger clone one base away. This chain uses TRBV6-2 or TRBV6-3 with TRBJ1-1; D possibly corresponds to TRBD1 (5 bases). Trimming removed 6 bases at V and 4 bases at J, with 15 bases between. The CDR3 contains 14 residues. Germline V CDR1 and CDR2: MNHEY, SVGEGT. CDR3 sequence (DNA): TGTGCCAGCAGGAGGACATGGAGGGTCACTGAAGCTTTCTTT. Translated, it gives CASRRTWRVTEAFF.

Details on this clonotype: A far larger clone is a single base away, which makes a read error likely. CDR3 DNA sequence: TGTGCCAGCACCCGGACAGACCGCGATTATATCAATCAGCCCCAGCATTTT. This sequence encodes CASTRTDRDYINQPQHF. The rearrangement links TRBV6-2 or TRBV6-3 to TRBJ1-5, with D possibly matching TRBD1 (6 bases). The CDR3 covers 17 residues. CDR1 and CDR2 from the germline V gene are MNHEY and SVGEGT. V lost 7 bases and J 3 bases, leaving 22 bases between the germline ends.

A remark on this clonotype: A much larger clone lies one base from this, so it may be a read error. The genes are TRBV6-1 and TRBJ2-6; D is possibly TRBD1 (5 bases). Germline V gives CDR1 MNHNS, CDR2 SASEGT. The CDR3 spans 17 residues. Deletions cut 7 bases from V and 2 bases from J, with 18 bases between. DNA for the CDR3: TGTGCCAGCACCCAGGGTAACCTAATTACTGGGGCCAACGTCCTGACTTTC. Amino acid sequence: CASTQGNLITGANVLTF.

This clonotype showed up just a few times. A far larger clone is only one base removed, so a read error is likely. This chain links TRBV6-9 with TRBJ2-7, with TRBD2 identical over 10 bases. The CDR3 spans 16 residues. The V gene's germline CDR1 is MNHGY and CDR2 SVAAGI. With V trimmed by 3 bases and J by 7 bases, 12 bases remained unmatched. For the CDR3, the DNA is TGTGCCAGCAGTTACTCAGGGGTACTAGCGGGAAGAGAGCAGTACTTC. It yields the protein CASSYSGVLAGREQYF.

In this sample, this clonotype turned up many times. This chain joins TRBV5-1 and TRBJ2-5; D remains unclear. CDR3 length: 17 residues. CDR1 and CDR2 (germline): SGHRS, YFSETQ. The germline V and J ends were trimmed by 4 bases and 2 bases, with 21 bases remaining between them. DNA of the CDR3: TGCGCCAGCAGCCCTGCCGGTCGACACCGGTCTCAAGAGACCCAGTACTTC. It is translated as CASSPAGRHRSQETQYF.

Ten or more counts support this clonotype. The chain employs TRBV27 and TRBJ1-4; tentatively, D is TRBD1 (5 bases). Trimming cost V 4 bases and J 5 bases, with 11 bases left between them. The CDR3 contains 14 residues. Germline assignment: CDR1 MNHEY and CDR2 SMNVEV (reference sequence). The CDR3 nucleotides are TGTGCCAGCAGTTCCCAGGGCTTAAATGAAAAACTGTTTTTT. Amino acid sequence: CASSSQGLNEKLFF.